The rows below give T cell receptor beta chains drawn from one sample of a study of blood T cell repertoires in COVID-19. Clones were sequenced by immunoSEQ multiplex PCR, and TCRdb holds only the in-frame ones, with some missing. The sample yields 80,000 to 90,000 clones, over 75% seen once. The sample taken for sequencing was peripheral blood. These receptors all stem from a woman older than 75 with COVID-19, enrolled during active disease. CDR3s include the opening cysteine and the closing phenylalanine or tryptophan. The D gene is left open where the match is weak. Not all rows give a size; the values are once, few, many and, for expanded clones, a class.

TRBV27	TRBJ1-4	NA	TRBD1	CASSPRTGGLGTNEKLFF	TGTGCCAGCAGTCCGCGGACAGGGGGCCTGGGAACTAATGAAAAACTGTTTTTT
TRBV6-2/TRBV6-3	TRBJ1-4	NA	NA	CASSYSPDLQHLFF	TGTGCCAGCAGTTACTCGCCAGACTTGCAACATTTGTTTTTT
TRBV6-2/TRBV6-3	TRBJ1-5	NA	NA	CASSYSSRAQPQHF	TGTGCCAGCAGTTACTCGTCCAGGGCTCAGCCCCAGCATTTT
TRBV18	TRBJ2-7	NA	NA	CASSPPSTSEQYF	TGTGCCAGCTCACCACCATCCACTAGTGAGCAGTACTTC
TRBV18	TRBJ2-3	NA	NA	CASSPPTGVTDTQYF	TGTGCCAGCTCACCACCAACAGGAGTCACAGATACGCAGTATTTT
TRBV2	TRBJ1-1	NA	NA	CASSGDTYEAFF	TGTGCCAGCAGTGGGGACACTTATGAAGCTTTCTTT
TRBV10-3	TRBJ1-6	NA	NA	CAISESKRTFYNSPLHF	TGTGCCATCAGTGAGTCGAAGCGGACCTTCTATAATTCACCCCTCCACTTT
TRBV10-3	TRBJ2-3	NA	TRBD2	CAISGGRDTDTQYF	TGTGCCATCAGTGGGGGGAGGGACACAGATACGCAGTATTTT
TRBV18	TRBJ1-6	few	NA	CASSGQIRSPLHF	TGTGCCAGCTCAGGACAGATACGATCACCCCTCCACTTT
TRBV7-2	TRBJ1-3	NA	TRBD1	CASSLGGGEGNTIYF	TGTGCCAGCAGCTTAGGAGGGGGCGAAGGAAACACCATATATTTT
TRBV6-5	TRBJ1-3	NA	TRBD1	CASRSPGGNGNTIYF	TGTGCCAGCAGGTCCCCAGGGGGCAATGGAAACACCATATATTTT
TRBV10-3	TRBJ2-1	NA	TRBD2	CAIGRAGGNYNEQFF	TGTGCCATCGGTCGAGCGGGGGGGAACTACAATGAGCAGTTCTTC
TRBV18	TRBJ1-3	NA	TRBD1	CASSPSTGGRRNTIYF	TGTGCCAGCTCACCTTCGACAGGGGGACGGAGAAACACCATATATTTT
TRBV18	TRBJ1-3	NA	NA	CASSPPLSGNPISGNTIYF	TGTGCCAGCTCACCACCCTTATCAGGCAACCCCATCTCTGGAAACACCATATATTTT
TRBV4-1	TRBJ1-1	NA	NA	CASSPKQTKNTEAFF	TGCGCCAGCAGCCCGAAACAGACTAAGAACACTGAAGCTTTCTTT
TRBV6-5	TRBJ1-3	NA	TRBD1	CASRRGQGTGNTIYF	TGTGCCAGCAGGAGGGGACAGGGAACTGGAAACACCATATATTTT
TRBV5-5	TRBJ2-7	NA	NA	CASSPTGTPSYEQYF	TGTGCCAGCAGCCCGACCGGGACACCCTCCTACGAGCAGTACTTC
TRBV11-3	TRBJ2-7	NA	TRBD2	CASSRGGAAHEQYF	TGTGCCAGCAGCCGGGGGGGGGCGGCCCACGAGCAGTACTTC
TRBV15	TRBJ2-7	NA	TRBD2	CATSPRTSGSYEQYF	TGTGCCACCAGCCCTAGGACTAGCGGGTCCTACGAGCAGTACTTC
TRBV30	TRBJ1-1	NA	NA	CAWSVLGFLNTEAFF	TGTGCCTGGAGTGTACTGGGCTTCCTGAACACTGAAGCTTTCTTT
TRBV15	TRBJ2-7	NA	TRBD1	CATSRGTGTALGEQYF	TGTGCCACCAGCAGAGGGACCGGGACAGCCCTTGGGGAGCAGTACTTC
TRBV2	TRBJ2-2	few	TRBD2	CASALGLGPGELFF	TGTGCCAGCGCCCTGGGACTAGGCCCTGGGGAGCTGTTTTTT